This TCR beta chain was sequenced in a study of T cells expressing NK-cell markers (dated by TCRdb to the early 2020s). Describing the broader study: Fewer than ten donors provided sorted CD3+CD56+NKG2C+, CD3+CD56+NKG2C- and CD3+CD56-NKG2C+ T-cell subsets, whose TCR beta-chain repertoires were profiled. Among the eight sequenced donors, seven were HCMV-seropositive and one was HCMV-seronegative. The eight sequenced donors were randomly selected healthy volunteers, three men and five women. The libraries were sequenced on Illumina HiSeq 2000/2500, MiSeq or NextSeq, producing 2 x 150 bp reads. What the research found in general, with its limitations: Those dominant clonotypes were again the most abundant among CD3+CD56-NKG2C+ cells in four donors, at about 25-65%. In a handful of donors, the dominant CD3+CD56+NKG2C+ clonotypes were among the top 10 CD8+ clonotypes and accounted for about 1.0-7.5% of CD8+ T cells. Whether the expanded NKG2C-expressing T cell clones were specific for HCMV antigens was left unclear.

The cysteine opens and the phenylalanine closes a CDR3 of 11 amino acids. Only the protein sequence is given. CDR1 is given as DFQATT and CDR2 as SNEGSKA, both from the germline V gene (reference sequence). Sequencing was carried out with an Illumina HiSeq 2000. 5'RACE template switching, by which a universal primer site and unique molecular identifiers were added, was used to make TCR beta cDNA libraries. cDNA synthesis was primed from the TCR beta constant segment, followed by two successive PCR amplification steps. For the original study's pipeline: MIGEC handled demultiplexing of the reads and grouping by UMI, while MiTCR was used to assemble and quantify clonotypes. To exclude erroneous sequences, only TCR cDNA sequences supported by at least two reads were retained. Downstream repertoire analysis used the tcR package, and clonotypes were matched across fractions by CDR3 nucleotide sequence plus V segment. VDJmatch was used to annotate antigen specificity against VDJdb, with one amino acid substitution in CDR3 allowed. Each CDR3 protein sequence appears as one entry after TCRdb reprocessed the reads, and no DNA is included. These V and J calls are TCRdb output, not the study's own analysis. This sample's table lists about 460,000 distinct CDR3 sequences. Together, the top ten hold over 1.1% of the sample.

To determine HCMV serostatus, a commercial ELISA kit was used to detect HCMV-specific IgG in serum. Ficoll density gradient centrifugation was used to isolate peripheral blood mononuclear cells from blood. Concerning this clonotype: The clone's antigen remains unknown.

The clonotype originates from a woman aged 50 to 60 in good health. Donor details come from another sample of the same person, matched by shared clones. Sequenced: blood T cells: a sorted CD56 or NKG2C T cell subset, CD4+ or CD8+ T cells, or bulk PBMC T cells (not recorded which). The rearranged chain carries TRBV20-1 and TRBJ2-5; lacking DNA, the TRBD2 call made by TCRdb goes unchecked. The CDR3: CSARGGETQYF.